The TCR beta chain under discussion was sequenced for a study of T cell responses to AZD1222 COVID-19 vaccine. The wider study: Doses given second, at about 4 or about 12 weeks, were pooled. Findings and limits, study-wide: The donor group comprised mostly white British people and more females; the analysis possibly underestimated clonal diversity. In the spike-specific TCR repertoire, nearly half reportedly target unmutated variant regions. Receipt of two AZD1222 doses was followed by a rise in Spike-specific TCR breadth and depth.

In germline, CDR1 is MNHNY, CDR2 SVGAGI (reference sequence). The CDR3 is 15 amino acids. The V gene end was trimmed by 7 bases and the J gene end by 0 bases; junction bases not matched to a gene: 5. Turning to this clone: Its specificity is not known.

Clones were read by immunoSEQ multiplex PCR, and TCRdb kept only the in-frame ones, dropping some. The sample shows about 110,000 clones, about 86% of them seen only once. This clonotype was sampled from an adult in good health. This chain uses TRBV6-6 with TRBJ2-1, with 8 bases matching TRBD2. The sample here was peripheral blood, taken on day 0 of AZD1222 vaccination. CDR3 bases: TGTGCCAGCACCGTAGCGGGGTACTCCTACAATGAGCAGTTCTTC. Amino acid sequence: CASTVAGYSYNEQFF.